Shown below are 23 T cell receptor beta chains from a single sample sequenced in a study of beta chain features in type 1 diabetes. The entirety of the isolated RNA underwent reverse transcription, so expressed TCRB transcripts were sequenced. The repertoire was sequenced with immunoSEQ multiplex PCR; TCRdb's copy has only in-frame clones and lacks some. Here the sample spans about 660,000 clones, 11% to 15% being singletons. Overall study findings and caveats: TCRB CDR3s from Type 1 diabetes patients were moderately but significantly shorter in all four CD4+ subsets.

What these receptors recognize is not known. The sample was naive CD4+ T cells from blood. These receptors were collected from a man younger than 35 with type 1 diabetes.

The rearrangement uses TRBV30 and TRBJ2-3; D is uncertain. This CDR3 region has 17 residues. The V and J ends lost 0 bases and 2 bases respectively, with 18 bases between them. Germline values: CDR1 GTSNPN, CDR2 SVGIG (reference sequence). CDR3 protein: CAWSVRRGPYTTDTQYF. CDR3 bases: TGTGCCTGGAGTGTACGCAGAGGTCCTTATACCACAGATACGCAGTATTTT.

Only a few counts were recorded for this clone. The chain links TRBV6-6 to TRBJ2-7, with a possible D match to TRBD2 (5 bases). Looked up from germline, CDR1 is MNHNY and CDR2 is SVGAGI (reference sequence). CDR3 length: 13 residues. The V and J ends lost 10 bases and 3 bases respectively, with 16 bases between them. This CDR3 reads CATRPGVNYEQYF. CDR3 DNA sequence: TGTGCCACCCGACCCGGGGTAAACTACGAGCAGTACTTC.

CDR3 DNA sequence: TGTGCCAGCAGTGATCGGCCGGGATTTAGGGGGGAGACCCAGTACTTC. Its translation is CASSDRPGFRGETQYF. This chain joins TRBV25-1 and TRBJ2-5; TRBD1 is a possible D gene (6 bases). Trimming removed 3 bases at V and 5 bases at J, with 19 bases between. CDR3 length: 16 amino acids. Germline CDR1 reads MGHDK; CDR2 reads SYGVNS.

This clone has a handful of counts. The rearrangement links TRBV7-3 to TRBJ2-1, with 11 bases lining up with TRBD1. The ends lost 6 bases at V and 4 bases at J; junction bases unmatched: 5. This CDR3 spans 15 amino acids. Germline V CDR1 and CDR2: SGHTA, FQGTGA. The CDR3 region is CASSRGTGGYNEQFF. As DNA, the CDR3 is TGTGCCAGCAGTCGCGGGACAGGGGGTTACAATGAGCAGTTCTTC.

This clone was counted only a few times. The chain couples TRBV18 to TRBJ2-5, with a weak D call TRBD1 (7 bases). The CDR3 contains 15 residues. The V gene lost 3 bases and the J gene lost 4 bases, with 15 bases spanning the gap. Germline CDR1 KGHSH, CDR2 LQKENI. CDR3 coding DNA: TGTGCCAGCTCACCCTTCAGGGGGGACGGAGAGACCCAGTACTTC. Protein sequence: CASSPFRGDGETQYF.

This clone turned up a few times. The chain carries TRBV29-1 and TRBJ1-1; D gene unclear. The CDR3 has 14 amino acids. Germline values: CDR1 SQVTM, CDR2 ANQGSEA. Trimming left V 4 bases short and J 1 base short, with 13 bases between. The chain's CDR3 is CSVGVIAANTEAFF. The CDR3 nucleotides are TGCAGCGTTGGAGTAATCGCCGCGAACACTGAAGCTTTCTTT.

The V and J genes are TRBV18 and TRBJ2-5, with 8 bases lining up with TRBD1. Germline assignment: CDR1 KGHSH and CDR2 LQKENI. The CDR3 is 16 amino acids. The J segment lost 5 bases and the V segment lost 1 base, leaving 9 bases of the junction unmatched. The CDR3: CASSPQAQGAKETQYF. The CDR3 coding sequence is TGTGCCAGCTCACCACAGGCCCAGGGGGCAAAGGAGACCCAGTACTTC.

Only a few counts were recorded for this clone. V gene TRBV4-2 combines with J gene TRBJ1-5; 7 bases are a match to TRBD1. CDR1 LGHNA and CDR2 YNFKEQ come from the germline V gene. CDR3 length: 18 amino acids. Germline trimming cut 2 bases from V and 1 base from J; bases unmatched to any gene: 11. CDR3 amino acids: CASSQPTGTAISNQPQHF. The CDR3 DNA is TGTGCCAGCAGCCAACCAACCGGGACAGCAATAAGCAATCAGCCCCAGCATTTT.

The chain recombines TRBV4-2 with TRBJ2-5; possibly TRBD1 for D (5 bases). The CDR3 totals 13 residues. V lost 2 bases, J lost 5 bases, and 9 bases lay in between. Germline CDR1 is LGHNA and CDR2 is YNFKEQ. In DNA, the CDR3 is TGTGCCAGCAGCCAATTAGGGGTGGAGACCCAGTACTTC. Translated, it gives CASSQLGVETQYF.

J is TRBJ1-5 and V is TRBV19; D not certain. The length of the CDR3 is 12 residues. The germline V gene encodes CDR1 LNHDA and CDR2 SQIVND (reference sequence). Trimming pared 6 bases from V and 4 bases from J, leaving 7 bases between. The CDR3 bases are TGTGCCAGTAGCGACCCTAATCAGCCCCAGCATTTT. It codes for CASSDPNQPQHF.

This clone was counted only a few times. CDR3 sequence: CAWSGGDGQPQHF. CDR3 DNA sequence: TGTGCCTGGAGTGGGGGAGACGGTCAGCCCCAGCATTTT. This sequence joins TRBV30 and TRBJ1-5; D is unclear. The V gene's germline CDR1 is GTSNPN and CDR2 SVGIG (reference sequence). Trimming shortened V by 1 base and J by 6 bases, and 10 bases separated the two germline ends. The CDR3 runs 13 residues.

The sample holds a few counts of this clone. CDR3 region: CASSPAIYEQYF. CDR3 nucleotide sequence: TGCGCCAGCAGCCCAGCTATTTACGAGCAGTACTTC. The rearrangement uses TRBV5-1 and TRBJ2-7; D unresolved. This CDR3 is built from 12 residues. V was shortened by 4 bases and J by 4 bases, with 9 bases between the two germline ends. Germline assignment: CDR1 SGHRS and CDR2 YFSETQ.

V usage is TRBV7-6 and J usage is TRBJ1-1; D unclear. The CDR3 sequence is 14 residues long. V lost 1 base to trimming and J lost 2 bases, with 8 bases between them. Germline V gives CDR1 SGHVS, CDR2 FNYEAQ. The CDR3 is CASSLDRVNTEAFF. DNA of the CDR3: TGTGCCAGCAGCTTAGACAGAGTTAACACTGAAGCTTTCTTT. Variable domain in full (rest from reference TRBV7-6 and TRBJ1-1): GAGVSQSPRYKVTKRGQDVALRCDPISGHVSLYWYRQALGQGPEFLTYFNYEAQQDKSGLPNDRFSAERPEGSISTLTIQRTEQRDSAMYRCASSLDRVNTEAFFGQGTRLTVV.

The sample holds a few counts of this clone. The chain employs TRBV7-6 and TRBJ1-6; D possibly corresponds to TRBD1 (5 bases). The germline gives CDR1 SGHVS, CDR2 FNYEAQ. Between the trimmed V and J ends, which lost 5 bases and 3 bases, there was a span of 11 bases. The CDR3 consists of 15 residues. CDR3 in amino acids: CASSRGQGYNSPLHF. As DNA, the CDR3 is TGTGCCAGCAGCAGAGGACAAGGCTATAATTCACCCCTCCACTTT.

This clone appeared a few times. For the CDR3, the DNA is TGTGCCATCAGAGGAGACAGGGGTGACTATGGCTACACCTTC. It codes for CAIRGDRGDYGYTF. The chain carries TRBV10-3 and TRBJ1-2, with TRBD1 identical over 8 bases. Germline CDR1 is ENHRY and CDR2 is SYGVKD. V shed 6 bases, J shed 3 bases, and the junction held 6 bases outside the gene matches. The CDR3 totals 14 residues.

The chain recombines TRBV27 with TRBJ2-7; D perhaps matches TRBD1 (5 bases). CDR3 length: 14 residues. The ends were cut back, 7 bases at V and 7 bases at J, with 20 bases in the middle. The V gene's germline CDR1 is MNHEY and CDR2 SMNVEV (reference sequence). Written as DNA, the CDR3 is TGTGCCAGCACAAACCCTGTCACAGGTGGGGAGCAGTACTTC. Translating it yields CASTNPVTGGEQYF.

This clone has only a few counts. The chain employs TRBV2 and TRBJ1-2, with TRBD1 matching 7 bases. Germline V lookup: CDR1 SNHLY, CDR2 FYNNEI. V gave up 5 bases and J gave up 4 bases; unmatched junction bases: 10. The CDR3 is 15 amino acids. CDR3 region: CASSNIRTGGYGYTF. CDR3 sequence (DNA): TGTGCCAGCAGTAATATTAGGACAGGCGGCTATGGCTACACCTTC.

The table lists this clone with a few counts. The J gene is TRBJ2-7, the V gene TRBV25-1; D is undetermined. V shed 8 bases and J shed 5 bases, with 19 bases lying between them. CDR3 length: 14 residues. Germline CDR1 and CDR2: MGHDK and SYGVNS. CDR3 sequence: CASRPTIHRHEQYF. CDR3 nucleotides: TGTGCCAGCCGTCCAACCATCCATCGCCACGAGCAGTACTTC.

The V call is TRBV4-2, the J call TRBJ2-7; D gene ambiguous. This CDR3 has 17 residues. V was shortened by 0 bases and J by 6 bases, with 21 bases between the two germline ends. Germline V CDR1 and CDR2: LGHNA, YNFKEQ. In nucleotides, the CDR3 is TGTGCCAGCAGCCAAGAGGTCTTAGCAGGTTCGCTGGGCGAGCAGTACTTC. Its protein product is CASSQEVLAGSLGEQYF.

The CDR3 sequence: CASSLGAGGAPLYEQYF. The CDR3 DNA follows: TGTGCCAGCAGCTTGGGGGCAGGCGGGGCCCCACTCTACGAGCAGTACTTC. This sequence joins TRBV7-2 and TRBJ2-7; D is possibly TRBD1 or TRBD2 (6 bases each). CDR1 SGHTA and CDR2 FQGNSA come from the germline V gene. The CDR3 is made up of 17 amino acids. Trimming removed 3 bases at V and 3 bases at J, with 21 bases between.

This clone appeared a few times. V gene TRBV25-1 combines with J gene TRBJ2-3, with 10 bases aligning to TRBD2. The CDR3 has 18 residues. V shed 0 bases, J shed 0 bases, and the junction held 6 bases outside the gene matches. Germline assignment: CDR1 MGHDK and CDR2 SYGVNS. The CDR3 reads CASSEYPPSGGSTDTQYF. Written as DNA, the CDR3 is TGTGCCAGCAGTGAATACCCGCCTAGCGGGGGCAGCACAGATACGCAGTATTTT.

This clone was detected once. The V and J genes are TRBV6-5 and TRBJ2-5; the match to TRBD2 covers 7 bases. The V gene end was trimmed by 0 bases and the J gene end by 5 bases; junction bases not matched to a gene: 9. Germline assignment: CDR1 MNHEY and CDR2 SVGAGI. The CDR3 extends over 16 amino acids. The CDR3 reads CASSYSMLGGGETQYF. The CDR3 bases are TGTGCCAGCAGTTACTCGATGCTGGGGGGAGGGGAGACCCAGTACTTC.

The rearrangement links TRBV2 to TRBJ1-4, with 7 bases that match TRBD1. The CDR3 is made up of 13 amino acids. V lost 8 bases and J lost 3; bases outside the gene matches: 3. Germline loops: CDR1 SNHLY, CDR2 FYNNEI. CDR3 in amino acids: CASSGTANEKLFF. CDR3 coding DNA: TGTGCCAGCTCCGGGACAGCTAATGAAAAACTGTTTTTT.